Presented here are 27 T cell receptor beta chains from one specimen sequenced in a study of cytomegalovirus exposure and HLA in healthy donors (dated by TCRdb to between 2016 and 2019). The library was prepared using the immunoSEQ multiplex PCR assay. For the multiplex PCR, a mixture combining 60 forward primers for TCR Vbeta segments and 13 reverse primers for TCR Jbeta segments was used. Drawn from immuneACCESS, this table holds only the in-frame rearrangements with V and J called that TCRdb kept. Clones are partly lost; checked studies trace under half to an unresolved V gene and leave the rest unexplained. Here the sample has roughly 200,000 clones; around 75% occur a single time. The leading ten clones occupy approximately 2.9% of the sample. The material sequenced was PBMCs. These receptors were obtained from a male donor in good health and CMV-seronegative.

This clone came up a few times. The CDR3 DNA is TGTGCCAGCAGGCCGGGGGGGAGCTCCTACAATGAGCAGTTCTTC. It translates to CASRPGGSSYNEQFF. The gene calls are TRBV9 and TRBJ2-1, with TRBD2 identical over 8 bases. The CDR3 has 15 amino acids. CDR1 and CDR2 from the germline V gene are SGDLS and YYNGEE. J lost 0 bases, V lost 5 bases, and 4 bases had no gene match.

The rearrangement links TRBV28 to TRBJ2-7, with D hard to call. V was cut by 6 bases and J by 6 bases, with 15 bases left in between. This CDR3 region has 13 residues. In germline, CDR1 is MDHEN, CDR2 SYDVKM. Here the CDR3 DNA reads TGTGCCAGCAGGGGCAGCCCAGCTGCCGAGCAGTACTTC. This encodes CASRGSPAAEQYF.

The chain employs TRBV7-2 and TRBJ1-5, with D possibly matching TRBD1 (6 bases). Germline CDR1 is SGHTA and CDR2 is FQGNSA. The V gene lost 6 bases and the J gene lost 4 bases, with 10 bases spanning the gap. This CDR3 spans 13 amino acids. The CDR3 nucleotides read TGTGCCAGCAGTTCGGACAGAAATCAGCCCCAGCATTTT. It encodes CASSSDRNQPQHF.

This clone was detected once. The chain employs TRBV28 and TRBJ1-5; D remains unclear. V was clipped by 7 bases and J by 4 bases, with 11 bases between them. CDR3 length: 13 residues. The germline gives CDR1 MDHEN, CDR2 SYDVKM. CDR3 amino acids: CASNVLQNQPQHF. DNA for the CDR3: TGTGCCAGCAATGTCTTACAGAATCAGCCCCAGCATTTT.

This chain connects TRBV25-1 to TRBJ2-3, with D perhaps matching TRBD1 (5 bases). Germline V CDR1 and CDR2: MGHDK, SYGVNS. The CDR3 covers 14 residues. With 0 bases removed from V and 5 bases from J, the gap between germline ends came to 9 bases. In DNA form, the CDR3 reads TGTGCCAGCAGTGAATACGGCCAGGGAGATACGCAGTATTTT. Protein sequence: CASSEYGQGDTQYF.

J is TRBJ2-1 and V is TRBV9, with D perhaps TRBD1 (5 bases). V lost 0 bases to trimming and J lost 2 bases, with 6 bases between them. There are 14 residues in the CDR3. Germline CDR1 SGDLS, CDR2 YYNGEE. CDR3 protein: CASSVGGPYNEQFF. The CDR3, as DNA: TGTGCCAGCAGCGTAGGGGGCCCCTACAATGAGCAGTTCTTC.

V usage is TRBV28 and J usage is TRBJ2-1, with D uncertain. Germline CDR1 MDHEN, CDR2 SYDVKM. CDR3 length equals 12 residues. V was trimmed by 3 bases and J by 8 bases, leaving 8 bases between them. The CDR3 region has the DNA TGTGCCAGCAGTTTTCGAGGCGATGAGCAGTTCTTC. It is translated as CASSFRGDEQFF.

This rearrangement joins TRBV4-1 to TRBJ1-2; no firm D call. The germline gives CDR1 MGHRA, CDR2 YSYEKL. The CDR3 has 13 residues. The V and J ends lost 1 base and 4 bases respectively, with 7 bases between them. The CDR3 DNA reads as TGCGCCAGCAGCCAAGCCCTCCTCTATGGCTACACCTTC. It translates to CASSQALLYGYTF.

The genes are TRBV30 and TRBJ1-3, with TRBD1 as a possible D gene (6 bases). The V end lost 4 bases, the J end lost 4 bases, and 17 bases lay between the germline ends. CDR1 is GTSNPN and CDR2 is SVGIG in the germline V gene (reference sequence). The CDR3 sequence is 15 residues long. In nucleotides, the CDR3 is TGTGCCTGGACCGACGAGGGGGTAGGAGGAAACACCATATATTTT. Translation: CAWTDEGVGGNTIYF.

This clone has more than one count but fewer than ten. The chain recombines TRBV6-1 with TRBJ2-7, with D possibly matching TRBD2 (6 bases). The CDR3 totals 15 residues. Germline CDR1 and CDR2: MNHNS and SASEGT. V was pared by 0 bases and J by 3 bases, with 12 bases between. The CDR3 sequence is CASSEAGTSFYEQYF. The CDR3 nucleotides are TGTGCCAGCAGTGAAGCCGGGACTTCTTTCTACGAGCAGTACTTC.

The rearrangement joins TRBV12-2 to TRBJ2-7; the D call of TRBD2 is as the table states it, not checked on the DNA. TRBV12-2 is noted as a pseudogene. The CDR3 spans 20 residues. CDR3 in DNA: TGTGCAAGTCGCTTTCACGGGAGGGCCATATATAGGTGGTACTCCTACGAGCAGTACTTC. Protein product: CASRFHGRAIYRWYSYEQYF.

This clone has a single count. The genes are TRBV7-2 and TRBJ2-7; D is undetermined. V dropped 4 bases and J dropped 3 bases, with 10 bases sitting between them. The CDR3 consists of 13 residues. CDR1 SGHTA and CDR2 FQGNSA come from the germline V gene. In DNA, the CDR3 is TGTGCCAGCAGCTCAAACAGATACTACGAGCAGTACTTC. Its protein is CASSSNRYYEQYF.

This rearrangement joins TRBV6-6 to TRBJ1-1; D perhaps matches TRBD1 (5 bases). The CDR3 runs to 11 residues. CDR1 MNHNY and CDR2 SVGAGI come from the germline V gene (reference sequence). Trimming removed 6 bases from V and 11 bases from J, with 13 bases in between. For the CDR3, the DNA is TGTGCCAGCAGCGGACAAGGTAGGGCTTTCTTT. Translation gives CASSGQGRAFF.

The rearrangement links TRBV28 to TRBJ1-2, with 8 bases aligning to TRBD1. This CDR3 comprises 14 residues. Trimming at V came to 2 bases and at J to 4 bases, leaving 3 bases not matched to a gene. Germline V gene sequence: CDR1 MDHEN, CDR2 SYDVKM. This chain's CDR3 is CASSLQDRAYGYTF. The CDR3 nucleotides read TGTGCCAGCAGTTTACAGGACAGGGCCTATGGCTACACCTTC.

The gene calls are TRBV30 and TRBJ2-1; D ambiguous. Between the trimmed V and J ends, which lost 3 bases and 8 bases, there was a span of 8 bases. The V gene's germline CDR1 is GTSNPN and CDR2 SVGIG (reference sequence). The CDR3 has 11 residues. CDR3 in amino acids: CAWRLVHEQFF. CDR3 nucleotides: TGTGCCTGGAGATTAGTCCATGAGCAGTTCTTC.

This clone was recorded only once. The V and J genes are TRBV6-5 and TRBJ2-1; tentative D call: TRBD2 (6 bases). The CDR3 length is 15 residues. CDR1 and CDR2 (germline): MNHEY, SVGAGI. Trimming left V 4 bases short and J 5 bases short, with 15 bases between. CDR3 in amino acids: CASSFTGRSHNEQFF. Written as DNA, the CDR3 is TGTGCCAGCAGTTTTACGGGGAGGAGTCACAATGAGCAGTTCTTC.

CDR3 sequence: CASSQDVPLAGWNQPQHF. In DNA form, the CDR3 reads TGTGCCAGCAGCCAAGATGTCCCCCTGGCAGGTTGGAATCAGCCCCAGCATTTT. The chain links TRBV4-2 to TRBJ1-5; D gene uncertain. Germline lookup yields CDR1 LGHNA and CDR2 YNFKEQ. V gave up 0 bases and J gave up 4 bases, with 19 bases separating them. The CDR3 spans 18 residues.

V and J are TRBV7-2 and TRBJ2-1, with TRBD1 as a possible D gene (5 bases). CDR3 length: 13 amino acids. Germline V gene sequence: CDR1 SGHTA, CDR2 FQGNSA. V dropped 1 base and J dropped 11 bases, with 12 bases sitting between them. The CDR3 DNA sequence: TGTGCCAGCAGCTTAGTAGGCATGGGGCAGCAGTTCTTC. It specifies CASSLVGMGQQFF.

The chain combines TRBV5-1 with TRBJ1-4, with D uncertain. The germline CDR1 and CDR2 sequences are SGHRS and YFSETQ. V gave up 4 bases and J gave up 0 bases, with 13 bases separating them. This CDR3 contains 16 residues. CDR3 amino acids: CASSLMGGTTNEKLFF. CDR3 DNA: TGCGCCAGCAGCCTCATGGGAGGGACAACTAATGAAAAACTGTTTTTT.

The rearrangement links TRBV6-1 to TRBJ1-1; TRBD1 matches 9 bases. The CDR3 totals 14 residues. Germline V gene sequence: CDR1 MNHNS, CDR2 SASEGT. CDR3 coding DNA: TGTGCACTACAGGGGGCCCTAATGAACACTGAAGCTTTCTTT. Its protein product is CALQGALMNTEAFF.

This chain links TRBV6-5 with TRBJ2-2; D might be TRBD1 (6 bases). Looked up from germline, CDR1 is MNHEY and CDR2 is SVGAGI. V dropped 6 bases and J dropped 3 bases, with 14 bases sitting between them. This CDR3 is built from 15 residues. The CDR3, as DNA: TGTGCCAGCAGCCCTGGGCAGGGGTACACCGGGGAGCTGTTTTTT. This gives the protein CASSPGQGYTGELFF.

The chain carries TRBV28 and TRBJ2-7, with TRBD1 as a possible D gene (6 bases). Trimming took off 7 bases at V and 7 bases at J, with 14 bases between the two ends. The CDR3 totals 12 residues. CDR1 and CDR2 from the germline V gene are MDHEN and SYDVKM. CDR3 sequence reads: CASTVRQGEQYF. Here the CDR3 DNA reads TGTGCCAGCACTGTTAGGCAGGGGGAGCAGTACTTC. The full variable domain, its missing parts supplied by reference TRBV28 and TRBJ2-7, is DVKVTQSSRYLVKRTGEKVFLECVQDMDHENMFWYRQDPGLGLRLIYFSYDVKMKEKGDIPEGYSVSREKKERFSLILESASTNQTSMYLCASTVRQGEQYFGPGTRLTVT.

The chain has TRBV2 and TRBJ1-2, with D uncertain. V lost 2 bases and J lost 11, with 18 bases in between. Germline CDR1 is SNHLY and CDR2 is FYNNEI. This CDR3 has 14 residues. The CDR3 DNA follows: TGTGCCAGCAGTGAATCTACGACGACTACTGGTTACACCTTC. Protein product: CASSESTTTTGYTF.

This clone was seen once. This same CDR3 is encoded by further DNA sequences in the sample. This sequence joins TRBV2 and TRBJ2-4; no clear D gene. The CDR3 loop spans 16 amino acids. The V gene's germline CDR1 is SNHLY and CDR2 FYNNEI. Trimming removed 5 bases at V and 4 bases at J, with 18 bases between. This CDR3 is CASSRNAARSKNIQYF. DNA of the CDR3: TGTGCCAGCAGTCGAAACGCGGCCCGTAGTAAAAACATTCAGTACTTC.

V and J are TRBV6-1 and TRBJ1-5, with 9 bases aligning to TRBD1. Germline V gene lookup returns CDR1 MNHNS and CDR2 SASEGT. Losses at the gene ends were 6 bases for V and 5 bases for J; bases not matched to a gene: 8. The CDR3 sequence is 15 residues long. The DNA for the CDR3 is TGTGCCAGCAGCAACGGACAGGGGCTTGATCAGCCCCAGCATTTT. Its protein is CASSNGQGLDQPQHF.

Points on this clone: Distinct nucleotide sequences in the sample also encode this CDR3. For the CDR3, the DNA is TGTGCCAGCAGCTTAAGGGGGAACACTGAAGCTTTCTTT. Amino acids: CASSLRGNTEAFF. The chain joins TRBV11-2 to TRBJ1-1; a possible D gene is TRBD1 (5 bases). Trimming stripped 2 bases from V and 1 base from J, with 5 bases between. Germline CDR1 SGHAT, CDR2 FQNNGV. There are 13 residues in the CDR3.

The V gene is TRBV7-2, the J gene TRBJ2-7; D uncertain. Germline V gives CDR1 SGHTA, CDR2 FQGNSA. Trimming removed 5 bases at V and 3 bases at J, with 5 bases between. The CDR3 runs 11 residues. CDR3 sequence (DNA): TGTGCCAGCAGCGCTAGCTACGAGCAGTACTTC. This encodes CASSASYEQYF. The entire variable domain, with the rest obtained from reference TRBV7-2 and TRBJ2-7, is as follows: GAGVSQSPSNKVTEKGKDVELRCDPISGHTALYWYRQSLGQGLEFLIYFQGNSAPDKSGLPSDRFSAERTGGSVSTLTIQRTQQEDSAVYLCASSASYEQYFGPGTRLTVT.